The 10 T cell receptor beta chains below all came from one sample that was sequenced in a study of blood T cells in healthy people across ages (dated by TCRdb to between 2015 and 2017). The library was built by means of 5' RACE. Data came from an Illumina HiSeq 2500. The second PCR ran for about 7 to 11 cycles and used a J-beta primer mix along with a sample-barcoded 5' primer. Starting from the raw public reads, TCRdb applied fastp trimming at Q25, assembled clones with MiXCR and retained in-frame beta chains. CDR3 protein duplicates are merged, each entry listing the most common genes and DNA. Present in this sample are around 800,000 distinct CDR3 sequences, more than 25% of which were seen just once. The ten largest clones add up to 2.5% to 3.5% of the sample. These data are also associated with another study on T cells of mothers and their children.

Material for sequencing was blood. The receptors derive from a boy under 18 in good health.

This chain connects TRBV29-1 to TRBJ2-5; 8 nucleotides line up with TRBD1. J lost 5 bases, V lost 6 bases, and 5 bases had no gene match. CDR3 size: 12 residues. Germline V gene sequence: CDR1 SQVTM, CDR2 ANQGSEA. CDR3 sequence (DNA): TGCAGCGTGACAGGGGCGATGGAGACCCAGTACTTC. Encoded protein: CSVTGAMETQYF. Looking up the rest from reference TRBV29-1 and TRBJ2-5 gives the full variable domain: SAVISQKPSRDICQRGTSLTIQCQVDSQVTMMFWYRQQPGQSLTLIATANQGSEATYESGFVIDKFPISRPNLTFSTLTVSNMSPEDSSIYLCSVTGAMETQYFGPGTRLLVL.

This chain joins TRBV5-1 and TRBJ2-6; no clear D. V gave up 5 bases and J gave up 0 bases, with 18 bases separating them. The CDR3 length is 18 residues. Germline-derived CDR1 and CDR2 are SGHRS and YFSETQ. The CDR3 DNA is TGCGCCAGCAGGGATGGACGGGTGATAGTCTCTGGGGCCAACGTCCTGACTTTC. It encodes CASRDGRVIVSGANVLTF. Together with reference TRBV5-1 and TRBJ2-6, the CDR3 gives the full variable domain: KAGVTQTPRYLIKTRGQQVTLSCSPISGHRSVSWYQQTPGQGLQFLFEYFSETQRNKGNFPGRFSGRQFSNSRSEMNVSTLELGDSALYLCASRDGRVIVSGANVLTFGAGSRLTVL.

This clonotype occurred a few times. The chain joins TRBV28 to TRBJ2-7, with D perhaps matching TRBD2 (5 bases). Germline V gene lookup returns CDR1 MDHEN and CDR2 SYDVKM. This CDR3 is 15 amino acids long. V was clipped by 3 bases and J by 5 bases, with 17 bases between them. CDR3 loop: CASSFGLTPGNEQYF. In DNA, the CDR3 is TGTGCCAGCAGTTTTGGGTTAACCCCCGGGAACGAGCAGTACTTC.

This clonotype has only a few counts. CDR3 amino acids: CASSRWFYGYTF. The CDR3 DNA reads TGTGCCAGCAGTAGGTGGTTCTATGGCTACACCTTC. The chain combines TRBV28 with TRBJ1-2; D unclear. This CDR3 has 12 amino acids. Germline V lookup: CDR1 MDHEN, CDR2 SYDVKM. V lost 5 bases and J 4 bases, leaving 8 bases between the germline ends.

This rearrangement joins TRBV20-1 to TRBJ2-4; the D gene is possibly TRBD1 (6 bases). Trimming stripped 0 bases from V and 5 bases from J, with 14 bases between. This CDR3 contains 15 residues. CDR1 and CDR2 from the germline V gene are DFQATT and SNEGSKA (reference sequence). The CDR3 here is CSARDGAGDQNIQYF. The CDR3 DNA is TGCAGTGCTAGAGATGGAGCAGGGGATCAAAACATTCAGTACTTC.

The chain recombines TRBV20-1 with TRBJ2-5; D is ambiguous. The J call could be wrong; TRBJ2-1 is a better fit for the DNA end. This CDR3 spans 12 amino acids. Germline V CDR1 and CDR2: DFQATT, SNEGSKA (reference sequence). CDR3 sequence: CSAREALNEQFF. The CDR3 nucleotides are TGCAGTGCTAGAGAGGCCCTCAATGAGCAGTTCTTC.

J is TRBJ2-7 and V is TRBV6-6; 7 nucleotides match TRBD1. The CDR3 length is 14 residues. The germline V gene encodes CDR1 MNHNY and CDR2 SVGAGI (reference sequence). Unmatched junction bases numbered 5, after V lost 2 bases and J lost 4 bases. The CDR3 region is CASSYEGQLYEQYF. As DNA, the CDR3 is TGTGCCAGCAGTTACGAGGGACAGCTATACGAGCAGTACTTC.

The chain employs TRBV6-5 and TRBJ2-6; 8 positions agree with TRBD1. Unmatched junction bases numbered 9, after V lost 1 base and J lost 4 bases. The CDR3 extends over 18 amino acids. The germline V gene encodes CDR1 MNHEY and CDR2 SVGAGI. CDR3 in amino acids: CASSYWARGLSGANVLTF. CDR3 coding DNA: TGTGCCAGCAGTTACTGGGCCAGGGGGCTTTCCGGGGCCAACGTCCTGACTTTC.

This clonotype was picked up a small number of times. The V and J genes are TRBV29-1 and TRBJ1-1; D unclear. The CDR3 has 14 residues. Germline V lookup: CDR1 SQVTM, CDR2 ANQGSEA. V shed 7 bases and J shed 4 bases, with 19 bases lying between them. The CDR3 coding sequence is TGCAGCGCAGAACCCCCGGGGTGGGGCACTGAAGCTTTCTTT. Protein sequence: CSAEPPGWGTEAFF.

The V gene is TRBV5-1, the J gene TRBJ2-5; D is unclear. The ends were cut back, 4 bases at V and 2 bases at J, with 15 bases in the middle. Germline V gives CDR1 SGHRS, CDR2 YFSETQ. This CDR3 is built from 15 residues. CDR3 DNA: TGCGCCAGCAGCCAATCCGACTTGGGACAAGAGACCCAGTACTTC. Residues: CASSQSDLGQETQYF.